The next 32 T cell receptor beta chains were all read from a single sample in a study of T cells in Graves' hyperthyroidism and ophthalmopathy. RNA transcripts served as the template for amplifying TCR beta CDR3 regions. TCR CDR3 regions were first amplified by RT-PCR with HTBI primers. TCRdb processed the multiplex PCR reads anew with MiXCR; each CDR3 protein has one entry. The sample shows 400,000 to 600,000 distinct CDR3 sequences, around 16% of them seen only once. The sequenced material came from blood. These receptors all come from a woman in her twenties or thirties with Graves' ophthalmopathy.

V is TRBV5-1 and J is TRBJ2-1, with a possible D match to TRBD2 (5 bases). Trimming left V 2 bases short and J 5 bases short, with 14 bases between. This CDR3 comprises 15 residues. Germline V gene data show CDR1 as SGHRS and CDR2 as YFSETQ. The DNA for the CDR3 is TGCGCCAGCAGCTTTGATGGGAGAGCCAACAATGAGCAGTTCTTC. Protein sequence: CASSFDGRANNEQFF.

This clonotype was detected only once. The genes are TRBV25-1 and TRBJ2-3, with D possibly TRBD2 on 6 matching bases. This CDR3 has 15 residues. CDR1 is MGHDK, CDR2 SYGVNS, per germline. Trimming stripped 4 bases from V and 0 bases from J, with 11 bases between. The CDR3 nucleotides are TGTGCCAGCAGTGGAGGCGGGACTAGCACAGATACGCAGTATTTT. Its protein is CASSGGGTSTDTQYF.

This chain links TRBV10-3 with TRBJ1-1; unclear D gene. Per the germline V gene, CDR1 is ENHRY and CDR2 is SYGVKD. The CDR3 length is 16 residues. Between the trimmed V and J ends, which lost 10 bases and 3 bases, there was a span of 24 bases. The CDR3 nucleotides are TGTGCCACCTCTGGGTACGTTGGGGTTGGCGACACTGAAGCTTTCTTT. It specifies CATSGYVGVGDTEAFF.

This CDR3 reads CASSTGVMGEQFF. The CDR3 region has the DNA TGCGCCAGCAGCACGGGAGTCATGGGTGAGCAGTTCTTC. V gene TRBV4-1 combines with J gene TRBJ2-1, with D perhaps TRBD2 (6 bases). There are 13 residues in the CDR3. Germline V CDR1 and CDR2: MGHRA, YSYEKL. Trimming took off 5 bases at V and 9 bases at J, with 14 bases between the two ends.

This clonotype was observed a few times. This chain uses TRBV7-6 with TRBJ2-7; tentatively, D is TRBD1 (6 bases). The germline V gene encodes CDR1 SGHVS and CDR2 FNYEAQ. CDR3 length equals 15 residues. Trimming stripped 1 base from V and 5 bases from J, with 15 bases between. CDR3 DNA: TGTGCCAGCAGCTTAGGTCAGGGGTTGAGAGACGAGCAGTACTTC. Translation: CASSLGQGLRDEQYF.

This chain connects TRBV7-9 to TRBJ2-5, with D tentatively TRBD1 (6 bases). Germline-derived CDR1 and CDR2 are SEHNR and FQNEAQ (reference sequence). The V end was cut by 7 bases, the J end by 4 bases, with 19 bases between. The CDR3 is 15 amino acids. The CDR3 here is CASTSGGHGSETQYF. Written as DNA, the CDR3 is TGTGCCAGCACCTCTGGGGGACATGGGTCAGAGACCCAGTACTTC.

The sample holds many counts of this clonotype. The gene calls are TRBV7-2 and TRBJ2-7, with D maybe TRBD2 (5 bases). The germline CDR1 and CDR2 sequences are SGHTA and FQGNSA. The CDR3 is 15 amino acids. Trimming took 2 bases from V and 3 from J, leaving 14 bases between them. CDR3 DNA sequence: TGTGCCAGCAGCTTAACGAAGTCTAGCAGCTACGAGCAGTACTTC. It encodes CASSLTKSSSYEQYF.

In its sample, this clonotype was seen many times. The chain joins TRBV28 to TRBJ2-5, with D tentatively TRBD1 or TRBD2 (5 bases each). CDR1 and CDR2 (germline): MDHEN, SYDVKM. This CDR3 spans 14 amino acids. The V and J ends lost 6 bases and 5 bases respectively, with 16 bases between them. The CDR3 coding sequence is TGTGCCAGCAGGGAGACAGTTCCGGGGGAGACCCAGTACTTC. Its translation is CASRETVPGETQYF. The full variable domain, completed using reference TRBV28 and TRBJ2-5, is DVKVTQSSRYLVKRTGEKVFLECVQDMDHENMFWYRQDPGLGLRLIYFSYDVKMKEKGDIPEGYSVSREKKERFSLILESASTNQTSMYLCASRETVPGETQYFGPGTRLLVL.

This clonotype was seen more than once but under ten times. The genes are TRBV12-3 or TRBV12-4 and TRBJ1-3, with D uncertain. Trimming shortened V by 3 bases and J by 3 bases, and 6 bases separated the two germline ends. The CDR3 covers 13 residues. CDR3 nucleotide sequence: TGTGCCAGCAGTTTTTATCGTGGAAACACCATATATTTT. Protein product: CASSFYRGNTIYF.

In this sample, this clonotype turned up a few times. The V call is TRBV19, the J call TRBJ2-1, with 10 bases aligning to TRBD1. The trim removed 1 base at V and 8 bases at J, leaving 8 bases unmatched. This CDR3 contains 16 residues. CDR1 is LNHDA and CDR2 is SQIVND in the germline V gene (reference sequence). The chain's CDR3 is CASSIVRTGGSDEQFF. The CDR3 region has the DNA TGTGCCAGTAGTATAGTTAGGACAGGGGGTTCGGATGAGCAGTTCTTC.

This clonotype was seen at least ten times. The genes are TRBV20-1 and TRBJ2-7, with D hard to call. Germline-derived CDR1 and CDR2 are DFQATT and SNEGSKA (reference sequence). Trimming left V 0 bases short and J 1 base short, with 13 bases between. The CDR3 extends over 15 amino acids. The chain's CDR3 is CSARDQDGPSYEQYF. CDR3 in DNA: TGCAGTGCTAGAGATCAGGACGGACCGTCCTACGAGCAGTACTTC.

This clonotype was observed many times. The rearrangement links TRBV13 to TRBJ1-6, with D perhaps matching TRBD1 (5 bases). Germline V lookup: CDR1 PRHDT, CDR2 FYEKMQ (reference sequence). The CDR3 contains 15 residues. V lost 3 bases and J lost 8, with 14 bases in between. The CDR3 DNA is TGTGCCAGCAGCTTGACAGACCGGTCTGATTCACCCCTCCACTTT. Its translation: CASSLTDRSDSPLHF.

This clonotype was detected only once. The chain joins TRBV7-2 to TRBJ1-5; 7 nucleotides agree with TRBD1. Germline V lookup: CDR1 SGHTA, CDR2 FQGNSA. V lost 1 base and J lost 9; bases outside the gene matches: 9. CDR3 length equals 15 residues. The CDR3: CASSLGVSGGPPQHF. The DNA of the CDR3 is TGTGCCAGCAGCTTAGGGGTTTCAGGGGGACCGCCCCAGCATTTT.

This clonotype was seen a few times. The chain carries TRBV15 and TRBJ2-3, with D possibly TRBD1 on 5 matching bases. V was trimmed by 1 base and J by 4 bases, leaving 6 bases between them. This CDR3 comprises 13 residues. Germline V gene lookup returns CDR1 LNHNV and CDR2 YYDKDF (reference sequence). The CDR3 sequence: CATSRVQADTQYF. CDR3 in DNA: TGTGCCACCAGCAGAGTACAGGCAGATACGCAGTATTTT.

The chain recombines TRBV6-1 with TRBJ2-2; D gene ambiguous. The length of the CDR3 is 15 residues. V lost 0 bases, J lost 6 bases, and 11 bases lay in between. Germline CDR1 reads MNHNS; CDR2 reads SASEGT. The CDR3 DNA is TGTGCCAGCAGTGAAGCGGCCAGGTGGGCCGGGGAGCTGTTTTTT. This gives the protein CASSEAARWAGELFF.

This clonotype was detected a few times. This chain joins TRBV29-1 and TRBJ2-2; 12 nucleotides line up with TRBD1. CDR3 size: 14 residues. J was trimmed by 7 bases and V by 4 bases; bases with no gene match: 4. CDR1 and CDR2 (germline): SQVTM, ANQGSEA. The CDR3 loop reads CSVAGQGANGELFF. Written as DNA, the CDR3 is TGCAGCGTTGCGGGACAGGGGGCTAACGGGGAGCTGTTTTTT.

J is TRBJ2-1 and V is TRBV6-2 or TRBV6-3; D unclear. The V gene's germline CDR1 is MNHEY and CDR2 SVGEGT. Trimming removed 2 bases from V and 4 bases from J, with 6 bases in between. CDR3 length: 13 residues. CDR3 in DNA: TGTGCCAGCAGTTACCGTAAATACAATGAGCAGTTCTTC. Its translation: CASSYRKYNEQFF.

This clonotype has a count of ten or more. The chain links TRBV15 to TRBJ1-1; D gene ambiguous. V lost 0 bases and J lost 5, with 10 bases in between. Per the germline V gene, CDR1 is LNHNV and CDR2 is YYDKDF (reference sequence). This CDR3 is built from 14 residues. DNA for the CDR3: TGTGCCACCAGCAGAGACCGAATAGGAACTGAAGCTTTCTTT. Encoded protein: CATSRDRIGTEAFF.

This clonotype was found many times. The chain links TRBV20-1 to TRBJ1-4; 7 bases match TRBD1. Germline V gene lookup returns CDR1 DFQATT and CDR2 SNEGSKA (reference sequence). The CDR3 consists of 12 residues. CDR3 amino acids: CSGTATNEKLFF. CDR3 DNA: TGCAGCGGGACAGCAACTAATGAAAAACTGTTTTTT.

The chain uses TRBV28 and TRBJ2-2; TRBD1 is a possible D gene (6 bases). The V and J ends lost 5 bases and 1 base respectively, with 14 bases between them. The CDR3 is 16 amino acids. Germline lookup yields CDR1 MDHEN and CDR2 SYDVKM. Written as DNA, the CDR3 is TGTGCCAGCAGTCCCGGGGACATGCGGAACACCGGGGAGCTGTTTTTT. Residues: CASSPGDMRNTGELFF.

With respect to this clonotype: Germline is not matched at one junction end, which may reflect a read error. V is TRBV19 and J is TRBJ1-3; D remains unclear. This CDR3 comprises 12 residues. Germline-derived CDR1 and CDR2 are LNHDA and SQIVND (reference sequence). The CDR3 DNA follows: TGTGCCAGTAGCCTCAATGGAAGCACCATATATTTT. Residues: CASSLNGSTIYF. The full variable domain, in which reference TRBV19 and TRBJ1-3 provide the parts outside the CDR3, is DGGITQSPKYLFRKEGQNVTLSCEQNLNHDAMYWYRQDPGQGLRLIYYSQIVNDFQKGDIAEGYSVSREKKESFPLTVTSAQKNPTAFYLCASSLNGSTIYFGEGSWLTVV.

Ten or more counts support this clonotype. The J gene is TRBJ2-5, the V gene TRBV7-2; D is unclear. Germline V gives CDR1 SGHTA, CDR2 FQGNSA. V was trimmed by 2 bases and J by 0 bases, leaving 4 bases between them. The CDR3 loop spans 13 amino acids. The CDR3 DNA reads as TGTGCCAGCAGCTTAATGTACCAAGAGACCCAGTACTTC. Protein product: CASSLMYQETQYF.

This clonotype has more than one count but fewer than ten. V is TRBV28 and J is TRBJ1-3; D gene unclear. The CDR3 sequence is 12 residues long. The V end lost 6 bases, the J end lost 9 bases, and 12 bases lay between the germline ends. CDR1 MDHEN and CDR2 SYDVKM come from the germline V gene. CDR3 in amino acids: CASRSDVPTIYF. CDR3 DNA: TGTGCCAGCAGATCCGACGTACCCACCATATATTTT. Looking up the rest from reference TRBV28 and TRBJ1-3 gives the full variable domain: DVKVTQSSRYLVKRTGEKVFLECVQDMDHENMFWYRQDPGLGLRLIYFSYDVKMKEKGDIPEGYSVSREKKERFSLILESASTNQTSMYLCASRSDVPTIYFGEGSWLTVV.

This clonotype has a count of ten or more. The V gene is TRBV28, the J gene TRBJ1-1, with a tentative D call TRBD1 (5 bases). CDR3 length: 13 amino acids. Per germline, CDR1 MDHEN and CDR2 SYDVKM. Trimming stripped 4 bases from V and 3 bases from J, with 9 bases between. The CDR3 DNA is TGTGCCAGCAGTTCCCAGGGATACACTGAAGCTTTCTTT. This codes for CASSSQGYTEAFF.

J is TRBJ2-3 and V is TRBV24-1; either TRBD1 or TRBD2 may supply D (5 bases each). Germline V gives CDR1 KGHDR, CDR2 SFDVKD. The ends were cut back, 3 bases at V and 2 bases at J, with 14 bases in the middle. The CDR3 is 16 amino acids. The chain's CDR3 is CATSDTRDGNTDTQYF. The CDR3 bases are TGTGCCACCAGTGATACCCGGGACGGAAACACAGATACGCAGTATTTT.

This clonotype has just a few counts. The J gene is TRBJ1-1, the V gene TRBV19; the match to TRBD1 covers 10 bases. CDR1 is LNHDA and CDR2 is SQIVND in the germline V gene (reference sequence). There are 16 residues in the CDR3. J lost 7 bases, V lost 5 bases, and 13 bases had no gene match. CDR3 residues: CASSLVPGQGRIEAFF. The CDR3 region has the DNA TGTGCCAGTAGTCTAGTGCCGGGACAGGGGAGAATTGAAGCTTTCTTT.

The CDR3, as DNA: TGTGCCAGTACCCCCCCGGGACTAGCGGCTAGCTCCTACGAGCAGTACTTC. Amino acid sequence: CASTPPGLAASSYEQYF. The gene calls are TRBV19 and TRBJ2-7; TRBD2 matches at 11 bases. This CDR3 region has 17 residues. V was clipped by 7 bases and J by 0 bases; unmatched bases: 11. The V gene's germline CDR1 is LNHDA and CDR2 SQIVND (reference sequence).

This clonotype was counted only a few times. The chain links TRBV5-1 to TRBJ1-2, with a tentative D call TRBD1 (5 bases). Per the germline V gene, CDR1 is SGHRS and CDR2 is YFSETQ. The V and J ends lost 4 bases and 7 bases respectively, with 14 bases between them. This CDR3 contains 13 residues. The CDR3 coding sequence is TGCGCCAGCAGCCACTTCCGGGACCGTGGCTACACCTTC. Translating gives CASSHFRDRGYTF. Filled out from reference TRBV5-1 and TRBJ1-2, the complete variable domain reads KAGVTQTPRYLIKTRGQQVTLSCSPISGHRSVSWYQQTPGQGLQFLFEYFSETQRNKGNFPGRFSGRQFSNSRSEMNVSTLELGDSALYLCASSHFRDRGYTFGSGTRLTVV.

This clonotype was recorded a few times. The chain recombines TRBV7-9 with TRBJ2-7; the D gene is possibly TRBD2 (5 bases). This CDR3 region has 17 residues. V was trimmed by 1 base and J by 3 bases, leaving 19 bases between them. The germline V gene encodes CDR1 SEHNR and CDR2 FQNEAQ (reference sequence). The CDR3 is CASSLGVASISLYEQYF. DNA of the CDR3: TGTGCCAGCAGCTTAGGAGTCGCTAGCATATCCCTCTACGAGCAGTACTTC.

The V and J genes are TRBV6-2 or TRBV6-3 and TRBJ2-3; 7 nucleotides match TRBD2. Per germline, CDR1 MNHEY and CDR2 SVGEGT. Trimming at V came to 4 bases and at J to 3 bases, leaving 10 bases not matched to a gene. CDR3 length equals 16 residues. The CDR3 DNA sequence: TGTGCCAGCAGTTTTACCCTGGCGGGGGTTACAGATACGCAGTATTTT. This encodes CASSFTLAGVTDTQYF.

The table lists this clonotype with a few counts. This rearrangement joins TRBV20-1 to TRBJ2-4, with TRBD2 as a possible D gene (5 bases). CDR1 is DFQATT, CDR2 SNEGSKA, per germline (reference sequence). V lost 3 bases to trimming and J lost 7 bases, with 10 bases between them. The CDR3 extends over 12 amino acids. This CDR3 reads CSASGEGNIQYF. The CDR3 region has the DNA TGCAGTGCTAGCGGAGAGGGCAACATTCAGTACTTC.

This clonotype was observed a few times. This rearrangement joins TRBV4-3 to TRBJ1-2; 8 bases line up with TRBD1. The germline CDR1 and CDR2 sequences are LGHNA and YSLEER. This CDR3 region has 14 residues. After removal of 6 bases from V and 8 bases from J, the junction contained 11 bases not matched to a gene. CDR3: CASRMTGTGGGYTF. In nucleotides, the CDR3 is TGCGCCAGCAGAATGACGGGGACAGGTGGCGGCTACACCTTC.